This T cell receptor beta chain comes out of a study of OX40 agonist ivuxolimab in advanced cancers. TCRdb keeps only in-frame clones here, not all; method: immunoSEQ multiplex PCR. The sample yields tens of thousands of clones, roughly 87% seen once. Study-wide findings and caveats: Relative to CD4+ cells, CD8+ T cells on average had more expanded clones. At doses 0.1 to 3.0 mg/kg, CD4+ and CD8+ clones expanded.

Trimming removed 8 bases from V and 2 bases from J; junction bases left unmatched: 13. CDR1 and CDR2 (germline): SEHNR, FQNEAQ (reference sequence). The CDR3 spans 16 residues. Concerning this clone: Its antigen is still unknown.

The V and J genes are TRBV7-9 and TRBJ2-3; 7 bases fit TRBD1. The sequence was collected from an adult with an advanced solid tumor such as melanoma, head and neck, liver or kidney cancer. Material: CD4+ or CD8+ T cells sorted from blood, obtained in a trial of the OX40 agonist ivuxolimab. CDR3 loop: CASSLAHRGSTDTQYF. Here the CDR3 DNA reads TGTGCCAGCTCCTTGGCTCACAGGGGCTCCACAGATACGCAGTATTTT.